The 14 T cell receptor beta chains reported below all come from one sample, sequenced in a study of shared clonotypes between healthy human individuals (dated by TCRdb to about 2020). Preparation of the library involved the immunoSEQ multiplex PCR assay. TCRdb obtained this table from immuneACCESS and retained in-frame rearrangements with V and J assigned. These tables miss some clones; where compared with another copy, unresolved V genes account for less than half of the shortfall, and the remainder is unexplained. A total of 600,000 to 700,000 clones appear in this sample, roughly 73% of them only once. The top ten clones comprise roughly 2% of the sample. Material: memory CD4+ T cells sorted from blood. The meaning of the sample's cell subset or site label: CD45RA-negative fraction. These receptors were taken from a woman aged 30 to 39 in good health.

Details on this clone: A far larger clone is off by one base, so a read error is likely. The chain couples TRBV19 to TRBJ2-5; 9 bases align to TRBD1. J gave up 4 bases and V 8 bases, and 8 bases lay outside the gene matches. Per the germline V gene, CDR1 is LNHDA and CDR2 is SQIVND (reference sequence). CDR3 size: 14 residues. The CDR3 is CASGRQGVVETQYF. CDR3 nucleotides: TGTGCCAGTGGTAGACAGGGGGTGGTAGAGACCCAGTACTTC.

V usage is TRBV6-1 and J usage is TRBJ1-4; 10 bases are shared with TRBD1. Trimming took 2 bases from V and 4 from J; bases not matched to a gene: 1. The CDR3 contains 15 residues. CDR1 MNHNS and CDR2 SASEGT come from the germline V gene. The CDR3 is CASSEWTGGNEKLFF. In DNA, the CDR3 is TGTGCCAGCAGTGAATGGACAGGGGGTAATGAAAAACTGTTTTTT.

The rearrangement uses TRBV18 and TRBJ2-1, with a tentative D call TRBD2 (5 bases). CDR3 length equals 15 residues. Trimming cost V 3 bases and J 1 base, with 10 bases left between them. Germline CDR1 is KGHSH and CDR2 is LQKENI. The CDR3 sequence: CASSPRTFSYNEQFF. DNA of the CDR3: TGTGCCAGCTCACCCCGGACTTTTTCCTACAATGAGCAGTTCTTC.

The chain has TRBV25-1 and TRBJ1-2; no clear D. The germline V gene encodes CDR1 MGHDK and CDR2 SYGVNS. Between the trimmed V and J ends, which lost 4 bases and 4 bases, there was a span of 16 bases. This CDR3 is 15 amino acids long. CDR3 loop: CASSALEGWSYGYTF. The CDR3 DNA reads TGTGCCAGCAGTGCCTTGGAGGGTTGGAGCTATGGCTACACCTTC.

About this clone itself: The sample has other DNA sequences that encode this CDR3 too. V and J are TRBV5-1 and TRBJ2-3; 12 bases align to TRBD2. The ends lost 3 bases at V and 0 bases at J; junction bases unmatched: 2. CDR1 and CDR2 from the germline V gene are SGHRS and YFSETQ. The CDR3 is 16 residues long. CDR3 protein: CASSSGTSGSTDTQYF. CDR3 DNA sequence: TGCGCCAGCAGCTCCGGGACTAGCGGGAGCACAGATACGCAGTATTTT.

This clone was picked up one time. CDR3 loop: CASSLQPQGRYNEQFF. CDR3 sequence (DNA): TGCGCCAGCAGCTTGCAACCGCAGGGGCGATACAATGAGCAGTTCTTC. This rearrangement joins TRBV5-1 to TRBJ2-1; D might be TRBD1 (6 bases). This CDR3 has 16 amino acids. CDR1 and CDR2 (germline): SGHRS, YFSETQ. The V and J ends lost 1 base and 4 bases respectively, with 15 bases between them.

The chain uses TRBV28 and TRBJ2-2; 12 nucleotides agree with TRBD1. Trimming cost V 4 bases and J 4 bases; bases outside gene matches: 7. Germline CDR1 MDHEN, CDR2 SYDVKM. This CDR3 comprises 17 residues. The CDR3 DNA reads TGTGCCAGCAGTTCTCCGGGACAGGGGGCGTTCACCGGGGAGCTGTTTTTT. Encoded protein: CASSSPGQGAFTGELFF.

V is TRBV25-1 and J is TRBJ2-7; D is perhaps TRBD2 (6 bases). CDR1 is MGHDK, CDR2 SYGVNS, per germline. V lost 5 bases and J 2 bases, leaving 16 bases between the germline ends. The CDR3 spans 15 residues. The CDR3 DNA reads as TGTGCCAGCAGTCCCCTTGGTAGCGGAGCCTACGAGCAGTACTTC. It encodes CASSPLGSGAYEQYF.

CDR3 protein: CASSEIGGSYEQYF. CDR3 nucleotide sequence: TGTGCCAGCAGTGAAATCGGCGGATCCTACGAGCAGTACTTC. The chain joins TRBV6-1 to TRBJ2-7; D ambiguous. Germline V gives CDR1 MNHNS, CDR2 SASEGT. The CDR3 is made up of 14 amino acids. V dropped 2 bases and J dropped 1 base, with 9 bases sitting between them.

The chain couples TRBV7-9 to TRBJ2-7; 7 bases line up with TRBD1. This CDR3 region has 16 residues. Germline loops: CDR1 SEHNR, CDR2 FQNEAQ (reference sequence). The V gene end was trimmed by 4 bases and the J gene end by 3 bases; junction bases not matched to a gene: 12. CDR3 in amino acids: CASSSGRTQGYYEQYF. The CDR3, as DNA: TGTGCCAGCAGCTCAGGCCGGACACAGGGGTACTACGAGCAGTACTTC.

This clone was seen more than once but under ten times. The rearrangement uses TRBV27 and TRBJ1-1; D is possibly TRBD1 (5 bases). The ends were cut back, 3 bases at V and 0 bases at J, with 11 bases in the middle. The CDR3 consists of 15 residues. Germline CDR1 reads MNHEY; CDR2 reads SMNVEV (reference sequence). CDR3 bases: TGTGCCAGCAGTTTGAGAACGGGGGTGAACACTGAAGCTTTCTTT. This codes for CASSLRTGVNTEAFF.

The chain carries TRBV7-2 and TRBJ2-1; 9 bases fit TRBD1. The CDR3 spans 13 residues. CDR1 is SGHTA, CDR2 FQGNSA, per germline. V shed 4 bases and J 8 bases; nucleotides not matched to a gene: 3. DNA for the CDR3: TGTGCCAGCAGCTCGGACAGGGGACATGAGCAGTTCTTC. Its protein is CASSSDRGHEQFF.

J is TRBJ2-1 and V is TRBV19, with a weak D call TRBD2 (5 bases). CDR3 length equals 13 residues. The V gene lost 6 bases and the J gene lost 0 bases, with 6 bases spanning the gap. Germline-derived CDR1 and CDR2 are LNHDA and SQIVND (reference sequence). The CDR3 spells CASRAGSYNEQFF. The CDR3 DNA follows: TGTGCCAGTAGGGCGGGCTCCTACAATGAGCAGTTCTTC.

The J gene is TRBJ2-7, the V gene TRBV5-5; 7 bases are shared with TRBD1. The length of the CDR3 is 15 residues. Per germline, CDR1 SGHKS and CDR2 YYEKEE (reference sequence). Trimming took 1 base from V and 2 from J; bases not matched to a gene: 6. The DNA for the CDR3 is TGTGCCAGCAGCTTGTCCCGGGACAGACCCTACGAGCAGTACTTC. This sequence encodes CASSLSRDRPYEQYF.